These 20 T cell receptor beta chains were all obtained from the same sample, sequenced in a study of glioma-infiltrating T cells. Amplification of TCR alpha and beta CDR3 regions from RNA used iRepertoire nested multiplex PCR. MiXCR, run by TCRdb on the multiplex PCR reads, gives a single entry per CDR3 protein. The table lists over 120,000 distinct CDR3 sequences, roughly 43% of them singletons. Specimen: glioma tissue, nonneoplastic brain tissue, or PBMCs (not recorded which). These receptor sequences come from a human donor with low-grade glioma or glioblastoma, undergoing nonglioma brain surgery, or in good health (not recorded which).

This clonotype has at least ten counts. The rearrangement uses TRBV6-1 and TRBJ2-3, with 7 bases identical to TRBD1. This CDR3 region has 14 residues. Per germline, CDR1 MNHNS and CDR2 SASEGT. Germline trimming cut 4 bases from V and 4 bases from J; bases unmatched to any gene: 5. CDR3: CASSVQGQADTQYF. Here the CDR3 DNA reads TGTGCCAGCAGTGTACAGGGGCAGGCAGATACGCAGTATTTT.

V and J are TRBV19 and TRBJ2-7; D may match TRBD1 or TRBD2 (5 bases each). In germline, CDR1 is LNHDA, CDR2 SQIVND (reference sequence). The CDR3 totals 14 residues. Trimming stripped 3 bases from V and 3 bases from J, with 12 bases between. CDR3 bases: TGTGCCAGTAGTATCCAGGGACGGGACTACGAGCAGTACTTC. This codes for CASSIQGRDYEQYF.

The sample holds many counts of this clonotype. The chain joins TRBV6-1 to TRBJ1-1; D may be TRBD1 (6 bases). The germline V gene has CDR1 MNHNS and CDR2 SASEGT. The CDR3 covers 13 residues. With 6 bases removed from V and 3 bases from J, the gap between germline ends came to 11 bases. CDR3 region: CASRRGFDTEAFF. The CDR3 nucleotides are TGTGCCAGCAGAAGGGGGTTCGACACTGAAGCTTTCTTT.

This clonotype turned up a few times. The rearrangement links TRBV6-1 to TRBJ2-5; 8 bases map to TRBD2. CDR1 is MNHNS and CDR2 is SASEGT in the germline V gene. The junction had 8 bases not matched to a gene; V was cut back by 5 bases and J by 3 bases. The length of the CDR3 is 15 residues. The DNA of the CDR3 is TGTGCCAGCAGTTTCACTTTTAGCGGGGAAGAGACCCAGTACTTC. Translated, it gives CASSFTFSGEETQYF.

The chain links TRBV20-1 to TRBJ1-2; no firm D call. CDR3 size: 12 residues. V was cut by 0 bases and J by 8 bases, with 10 bases left in between. CDR1 DFQATT and CDR2 SNEGSKA come from the germline V gene (reference sequence). The CDR3 DNA reads TGCAGTGCTAGAGAGAACGGCGTGGGCTACACCTTC. Protein sequence: CSARENGVGYTF.

This clonotype has just a few counts. A read error may account for a junction end that differs from germline. The chain links TRBV7-6 to TRBJ1-5, with D unresolved. Germline V lookup: CDR1 SGHVS, CDR2 FNYEAQ. CDR3 length equals 13 residues. The DNA for the CDR3 is TGTGCTAGCAGCTTAGCCCCCAATCAGCCCCAGCATTTT. Translating it yields CASSLAPNQPQHF.

This clonotype has only a few counts. V is TRBV10-3 and J is TRBJ1-6; 8 bases agree with TRBD1. Germline V gene lookup returns CDR1 ENHRY and CDR2 SYGVKD. Trimming took 4 bases from V and 8 from J; bases not matched to a gene: 4. The CDR3 totals 14 residues. The CDR3 spells CAISGLDRDSPLHF. In DNA, the CDR3 is TGTGCCATCAGTGGTCTGGACAGGGATTCACCCCTCCACTTT.

This chain uses TRBV6-9 with TRBJ2-5, with 7 bases that match TRBD1. The CDR3 is 14 residues long. Trimming took 6 bases from V and 1 from J; bases not matched to a gene: 5. The germline V gene has CDR1 MNHGY and CDR2 SVAAGI. The chain's CDR3 is CASRYRGGQETQYF. The CDR3 nucleotides are TGTGCCAGCAGGTACAGGGGCGGCCAAGAGACCCAGTACTTC.

This clonotype was observed a single time. Since a much larger clone is just one base distant, this may be a read error. DNA for the CDR3: TGCAGTGATGGTTCCGGGACACTGAACAATGAGCAGTTCTTC. Amino acid sequence: CSDGSGTLNNEQFF. The chain uses TRBV20-1 and TRBJ2-1, with a possible D match to TRBD1 (6 bases). Germline V lookup: CDR1 DFQATT, CDR2 SNEGSKA (reference sequence). The CDR3 sequence is 14 residues long. With 7 bases removed from V and 5 bases from J, the gap between germline ends came to 18 bases.

The chain uses TRBV6-6 and TRBJ2-7; perhaps TRBD2 as D (5 bases). V was pared by 2 bases and J by 0 bases, with 14 bases between. CDR1 is MNHNY and CDR2 is SVGAGI in the germline V gene (reference sequence). There are 16 residues in the CDR3. This CDR3 reads CASSYTGAAPSYEQYF. The CDR3 DNA is TGTGCCAGCAGTTACACCGGAGCGGCTCCCTCCTACGAGCAGTACTTC.

This rearrangement joins TRBV6-2 or TRBV6-3 to TRBJ2-7, with D hard to call. CDR1 is MNHEY and CDR2 is SVGEGT in the germline V gene. V was cut by 0 bases and J by 5 bases, with 11 bases left in between. The length of the CDR3 is 14 residues. The CDR3 sequence is CASSYSSRLHEQYF. The CDR3 DNA is TGTGCCAGCAGTTACTCTTCCAGACTCCACGAGCAGTACTTC.

This chain uses TRBV24-1 with TRBJ2-3, with D unresolved. There are 14 residues in the CDR3. Germline loops: CDR1 KGHDR, CDR2 SFDVKD. V lost 4 bases, J lost 2 bases, and 9 bases lay in between. CDR3 region: CATSDVWDTDTQYF. The CDR3 DNA sequence: TGTGCCACCAGTGACGTGTGGGACACAGATACGCAGTATTTT.

This clonotype was observed a handful of times. The chain recombines TRBV10-3 with TRBJ2-5, with D perhaps TRBD2 (5 bases). The CDR3 is 16 residues long. Germline V gene sequence: CDR1 ENHRY, CDR2 SYGVKD. Between the trimmed V and J ends, which lost 3 bases and 2 bases, there was a span of 16 bases. CDR3 in amino acids: CAISDQPSSTQETQYF. The CDR3 DNA is TGTGCCATCAGTGATCAACCCTCTAGCACACAAGAGACCCAGTACTTC.

This clonotype was recorded a few times. The genes are TRBV20-1 and TRBJ2-7; D is perhaps TRBD2 (6 bases). The germline CDR1 and CDR2 sequences are DFQATT and SNEGSKA (reference sequence). The CDR3 length is 14 residues. Trimming cost V 2 bases and J 0 bases, with 11 bases left between them. CDR3 bases: TGCAGTGCTAGACCTGCCGGGAGCTCCTACGAGCAGTACTTC. Protein product: CSARPAGSSYEQYF.

This clonotype occurred once. This rearrangement joins TRBV20-1 to TRBJ1-6, with TRBD1 matching over 7 bases. After removal of 5 bases from V and 6 bases from J, the junction contained 10 bases not matched to a gene. This CDR3 is 15 amino acids long. Germline V gives CDR1 DFQATT, CDR2 SNEGSKA (reference sequence). CDR3 loop: CSAPSRQGFNSPLHF. The CDR3 region has the DNA TGCAGTGCTCCGTCCCGACAGGGTTTTAATTCACCCCTCCACTTT.

This clonotype was observed a handful of times. The chain uses TRBV28 and TRBJ2-1; tentatively, D is TRBD2 (7 bases). The germline V gene encodes CDR1 MDHEN and CDR2 SYDVKM. CDR3 length: 15 residues. Trimming cost V 3 bases and J 5 bases, with 14 bases left between them. CDR3 residues: CASSLRGGPNNEQFF. CDR3 bases: TGTGCCAGCAGTTTGAGGGGGGGGCCAAACAATGAGCAGTTCTTC.

The chain carries TRBV7-2 and TRBJ2-7; no firm D call. The CDR3 extends over 12 amino acids. In germline, CDR1 is SGHTA, CDR2 FQGNSA. V lost 4 bases to trimming and J lost 2 bases, with 6 bases between them. This chain's CDR3 is CASSSTAYEQYF. The DNA for the CDR3 is TGTGCCAGCAGCTCAACAGCCTACGAGCAGTACTTC.

The chain is built from TRBV10-3 and TRBJ2-3, with 14 bases aligning to TRBD2. The CDR3 extends over 18 amino acids. Trimming took 7 bases from V and 0 from J; bases not matched to a gene: 9. The germline gives CDR1 ENHRY, CDR2 SYGVKD. The CDR3: CAITTGTSGGPSTDTQYF. CDR3 coding DNA: TGTGCCATCACTACCGGGACTAGCGGGGGTCCTAGCACAGATACGCAGTATTTT.

The V call is TRBV7-2, the J call TRBJ1-5, with 8 bases matching TRBD1. Germline CDR1 is SGHTA and CDR2 is FQGNSA. V lost 5 bases to trimming and J lost 3 bases; unmatched junction nucleotides: 6. The CDR3 totals 15 residues. DNA of the CDR3: TGTGCCAGCAGCGTACAGGGGGTGAACAATCAGCCCCAGCATTTT. Translation gives CASSVQGVNNQPQHF.

The chain links TRBV20-1 to TRBJ2-2; the D gene is possibly TRBD2 (6 bases). V lost 3 bases to trimming and J lost 0 bases, with 11 bases between them. CDR1 DFQATT and CDR2 SNEGSKA come from the germline V gene (reference sequence). The CDR3 length is 15 residues. This CDR3 reads CSASWREANTGELFF. DNA for the CDR3: TGCAGTGCTAGTTGGAGGGAGGCGAACACCGGGGAGCTGTTTTTT.